The rows below give T cell receptor beta chains drawn from one sample of a study of regulatory T cells in long-lasting Graves disease. TCRdb processed the multiplex PCR reads anew with MiXCR; each CDR3 protein has one entry. The sample includes roughly 300,000 distinct CDR3 sequences, around a fifth of them seen just once. Specimen: peripheral blood mononuclear cells (PBMCs), collected when the disease was refractory, from a patient treated with antithyroid drugs. The receptor source for this set is a female donor with Graves disease. Each CDR3 is given with its conserved first and last residue. The D gene is left open where the match is weak. Part of the rows lack a size; the others show once, few, many or a class for expanded clones.

clone_size,d_call,v_call,j_call,cdr3_nt,cdr3_aa
many,TRBD1,TRBV5-1,TRBJ1-2,TGCGCCAGCAGCTTGGGGGACAGAAACTATGGCTACACCTTC,CASSLGDRNYGYTF
.,.,TRBV7-2,TRBJ1-4,TGTGCCAGCAGACTGGACCCCGAGAATGAAAAACTGTTTTTT,CASRLDPENEKLFF
few,.,TRBV14,TRBJ1-1,TGTGCCAGCAGCCAGACTCAGGGGAGCACTGAAGCTTTCTTT,CASSQTQGSTEAFF
many,.,TRBV9,TRBJ2-5,TGTGCCAGCAGCGTAACCCTGATGGGGGAGACCCAGTACTTC,CASSVTLMGETQYF
many,TRBD1,TRBV19,TRBJ1-2,TGTGCCAGTAACATGAGGAGGACAGGGGGCATCTATGGCTACACCTTC,CASNMRRTGGIYGYTF
few,TRBD1,TRBV12-3/TRBV12-4,TRBJ1-3,TGTGCCAGCAGTTTACCGACAGGGGCCTCTGGAAACACCATATATTTT,CASSLPTGASGNTIYF
.,TRBD2,TRBV7-2,TRBJ2-7,TGTGCCAGCAGCCTTACCCAGCGGGAGCGTTTTTCCTACGAGCAGTACTTC,CASSLTQRERFSYEQYF
few,.,TRBV2,TRBJ2-3,TGTGCCAGCAGTGAAGGGACCACAGATACGCAGTATTTT,CASSEGTTDTQYF
many,.,TRBV6-5,TRBJ2-5,TGTGCCAGCAGTTACTCTGGGCAGGGAGGCCAAGAGACCCAGTACTTC,CASSYSGQGGQETQYF
many,.,TRBV7-2,TRBJ1-1,TGTGCCAGCAGCAATAGGGCCGGGAACACTGAAGCTTTCTTT,CASSNRAGNTEAFF
few,.,TRBV18,TRBJ2-7,TGTGCCAGCTCACCGTCGGACCGCTACGAGCAGTACTTC,CASSPSDRYEQYF
.,.,TRBV30,TRBJ1-4,TGTGCCTGGAGTATACGAGGCGTTAGGGGTGAAAAACTGTTTTTT,CAWSIRGVRGEKLFF
many,TRBD1,TRBV12-3/TRBV12-4,TRBJ1-1,TGTGCCAGCAGTCGGGGGGACAGAATGTGGAACACTGAAGCTTTCTTT,CASSRGDRMWNTEAFF
.,TRBD1,TRBV6-2/TRBV6-3,TRBJ1-2,TGTGCCAGCAACGGCGCGACAGGGGATACCTATGGCTACACCTTC,CASNGATGDTYGYTF
few,.,TRBV18,TRBJ2-6,TGTGCCAGCTCACCCCGCGGACAGCTCTCTGGGGCCAACGTCCTGACTTTC,CASSPRGQLSGANVLTF
.,.,TRBV6-2/TRBV6-3,TRBJ2-7,TGTGCCAGCAGTTACGGGCCAGGGGACGAGCAGTACTTC,CASSYGPGDEQYF
many,TRBD2,TRBV7-2,TRBJ2-7,TGTGCCAGCAGCTTAGGGCTAGCGGAAACCTACGAGCAGTACTTC,CASSLGLAETYEQYF
many,TRBD2,TRBV18,TRBJ2-5,TGTGCCAGCTCACCATCACCCGGGAGGGAGACCCAGTACTTC,CASSPSPGRETQYF
many,TRBD2,TRBV7-3,TRBJ2-7,TGTGCCAGCAGCTTATCCGGGGGGAGCTCCTACGAGCAGTACTTC,CASSLSGGSSYEQYF
many,.,TRBV11-2,TRBJ2-7,TGTGCCAGCAGCCACCACGGTCGCGAGCAGTACTTC,CASSHHGREQYF
.,TRBD1,TRBV10-3,TRBJ1-1,TGTGCCATCAGTGAGTATCCAGGGGGGGGAACTGAAGCTTTCTTT,CAISEYPGGGTEAFF
.,.,TRBV10-2,TRBJ2-5,TGCGCCAGCAGTGAGGTGGGGTCAAGGGAGACCCAGTACTTC,CASSEVGSRETQYF
.,TRBD1,TRBV6-2/TRBV6-3,TRBJ2-7,TGTGCCAGCAGTTACCAGGGGGCTGGTGACGAGCAGTACTTC,CASSYQGAGDEQYF
many,.,TRBV2,TRBJ1-5,TGTGCCAGCAGTAGCTCTTGGGCGGTTAGCAATCAGCCCCAGCATTTT,CASSSSWAVSNQPQHF
many,TRBD1,TRBV19,TRBJ1-1,TGTGCCAGTCGGCGCCTCGACAGGGGGGAGATGAACACTGAAGCTTTCTTT,CASRRLDRGEMNTEAFF
many,.,TRBV20-1,TRBJ2-7,TGCAGTGCTAGGGAAAGGACGGCCCGCGGGGAGCAGTACTTC,CSARERTARGEQYF
many,.,TRBV2,TRBJ1-4,TGTGCCAGCACTCAGACAGCCACTAATGAAAAACTGTTTTTT,CASTQTATNEKLFF
many,.,TRBV28,TRBJ2-7,TGTGCCAGCAGCCGAAGTCAGGGTTCGTACGAGCAGTACTTC,CASSRSQGSYEQYF
.,.,TRBV10-3,TRBJ1-1,TGTGCCATCAAGGAGGGAGGTCCAGCTTTCTTT,CAIKEGGPAFF
many,.,TRBV28,TRBJ2-7,TGTGCCAGCAGTCTCGGGACTGGTGGGGTCCACGAGCAGTACTTC,CASSLGTGGVHEQYF
many,TRBD1,TRBV29-1,TRBJ1-1,TGCAGCGTTGAAGGGACAGGGCATTACACTGAAGCTTTCTTT,CSVEGTGHYTEAFF